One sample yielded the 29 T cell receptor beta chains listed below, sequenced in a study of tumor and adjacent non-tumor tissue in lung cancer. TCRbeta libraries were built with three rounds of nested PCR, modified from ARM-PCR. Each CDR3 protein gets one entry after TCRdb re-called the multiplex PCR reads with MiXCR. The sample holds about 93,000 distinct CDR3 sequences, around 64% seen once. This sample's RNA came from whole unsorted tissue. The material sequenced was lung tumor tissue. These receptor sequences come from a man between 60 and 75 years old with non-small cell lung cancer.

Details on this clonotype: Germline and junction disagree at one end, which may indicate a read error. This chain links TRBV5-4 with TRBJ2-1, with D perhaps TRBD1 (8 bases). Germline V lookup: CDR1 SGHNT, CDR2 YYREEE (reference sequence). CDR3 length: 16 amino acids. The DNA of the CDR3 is TGTGCCAGCAGCTTAAACAGGGGGGGCTCCTACTATGAGCAGTTCTTC. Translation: CASSLNRGGSYYEQFF.

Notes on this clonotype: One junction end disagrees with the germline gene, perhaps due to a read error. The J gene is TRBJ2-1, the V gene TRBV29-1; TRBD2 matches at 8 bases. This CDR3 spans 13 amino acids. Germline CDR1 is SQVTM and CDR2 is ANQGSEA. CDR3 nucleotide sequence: TGCAGCGTCGCCGGGACTAGTGCCAATGAGCAGTCCTTC. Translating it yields CSVAGTSANEQSF.

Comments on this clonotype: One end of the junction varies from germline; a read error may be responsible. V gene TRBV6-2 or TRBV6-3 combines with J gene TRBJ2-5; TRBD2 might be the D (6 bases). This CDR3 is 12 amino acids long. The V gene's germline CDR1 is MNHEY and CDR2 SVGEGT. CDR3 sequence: CASSFPGETQYF. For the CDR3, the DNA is TGTGCCAGCAGCTTCCCGGGAGAGACTCAGTACTTC.

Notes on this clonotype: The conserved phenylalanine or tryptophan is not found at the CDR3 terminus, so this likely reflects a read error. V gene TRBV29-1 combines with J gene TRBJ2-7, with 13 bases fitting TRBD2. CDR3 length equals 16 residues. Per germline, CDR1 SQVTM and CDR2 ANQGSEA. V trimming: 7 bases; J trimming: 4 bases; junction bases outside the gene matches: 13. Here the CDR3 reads CSAQIAGTSGMYEQYS. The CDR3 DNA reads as TGCAGCGCTCAGATAGCCGGGACTAGCGGGATGTACGAGCAGTACTCA.

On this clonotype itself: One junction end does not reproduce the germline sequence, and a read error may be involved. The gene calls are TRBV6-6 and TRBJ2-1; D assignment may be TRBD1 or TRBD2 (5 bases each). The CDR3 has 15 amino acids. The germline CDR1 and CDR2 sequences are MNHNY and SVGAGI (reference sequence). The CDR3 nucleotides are TGTGCCAACAGTTACTACCGGGGCTCCTACAATGAGCAGTTCTTT. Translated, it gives CANSYYRGSYNEQFF.

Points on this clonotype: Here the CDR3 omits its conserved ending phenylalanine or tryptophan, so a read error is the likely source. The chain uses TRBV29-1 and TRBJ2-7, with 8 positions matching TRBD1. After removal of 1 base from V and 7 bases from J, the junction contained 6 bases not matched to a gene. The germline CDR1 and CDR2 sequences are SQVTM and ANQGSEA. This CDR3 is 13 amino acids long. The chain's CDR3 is CSVEVVRGPEQYL. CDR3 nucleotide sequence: TGCAGCGTTGAAGTGGTCAGGGGGCCAGAGCAGTACCTC.

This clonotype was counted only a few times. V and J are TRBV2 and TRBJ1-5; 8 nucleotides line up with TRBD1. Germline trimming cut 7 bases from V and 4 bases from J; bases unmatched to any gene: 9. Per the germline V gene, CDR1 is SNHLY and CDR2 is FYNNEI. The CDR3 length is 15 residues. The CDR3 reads CASTSGQGGNQPQHF. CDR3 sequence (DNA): TGTGCCAGCACAAGTGGACAGGGTGGGAATCAGCCCCAGCATTTT.

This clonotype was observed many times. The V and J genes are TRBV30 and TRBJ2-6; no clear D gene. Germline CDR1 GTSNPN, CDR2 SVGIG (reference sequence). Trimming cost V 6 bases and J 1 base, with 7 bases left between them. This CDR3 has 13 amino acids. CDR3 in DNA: TGTGCCTGTGGGCAATCTGGGGCCAACGTCCTGACTTTC. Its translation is CACGQSGANVLTF.

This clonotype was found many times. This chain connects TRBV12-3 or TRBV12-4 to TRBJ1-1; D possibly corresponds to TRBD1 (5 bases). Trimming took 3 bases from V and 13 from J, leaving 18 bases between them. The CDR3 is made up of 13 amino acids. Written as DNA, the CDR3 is TGTGCCAGCAGTTTGTCGCCGCAGGGATATGGTTTCTTT. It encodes CASSLSPQGYGFF.

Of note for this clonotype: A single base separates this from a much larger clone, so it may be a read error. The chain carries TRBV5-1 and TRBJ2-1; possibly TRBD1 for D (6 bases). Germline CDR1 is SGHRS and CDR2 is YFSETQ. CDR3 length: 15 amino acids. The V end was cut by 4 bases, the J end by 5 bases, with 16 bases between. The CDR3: CASSPDTGSDNEQFF. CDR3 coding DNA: TGCGCCAGCAGCCCCGATACAGGGTCCGACAATGAGCAGTTCTTC.

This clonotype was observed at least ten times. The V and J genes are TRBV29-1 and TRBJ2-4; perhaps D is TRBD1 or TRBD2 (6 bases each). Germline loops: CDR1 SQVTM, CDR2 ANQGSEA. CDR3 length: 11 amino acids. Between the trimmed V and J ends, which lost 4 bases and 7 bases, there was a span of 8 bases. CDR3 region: CSVVGGNIQYF. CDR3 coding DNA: TGCAGCGTTGTAGGGGGGAACATTCAGTACTTC.

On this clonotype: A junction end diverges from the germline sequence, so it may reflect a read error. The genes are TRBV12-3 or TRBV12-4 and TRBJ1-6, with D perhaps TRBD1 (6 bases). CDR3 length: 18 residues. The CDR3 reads CASSFWGPGTLANSPLHF. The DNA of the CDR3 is TGTGCCAGCAGTTTTTGGGGTCCCGGGACATTGGCTAATTCACCTCTCCACTTT.

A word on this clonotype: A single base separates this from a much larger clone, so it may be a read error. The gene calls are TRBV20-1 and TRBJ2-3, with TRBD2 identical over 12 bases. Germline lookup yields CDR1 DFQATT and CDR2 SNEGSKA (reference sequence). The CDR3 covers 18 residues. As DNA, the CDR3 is TGCAGTGCTCTCCCAACTACGACTAGCGGGGGAATAACAGATAAGCAGTATTTT. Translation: CSALPTTTSGGITDKQYF.

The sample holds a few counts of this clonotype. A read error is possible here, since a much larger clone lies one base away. CDR3 region: CASSRTGQGNRPQHF. CDR3 DNA sequence: TGTGCCAGCAGTCGTACCGGACAGGGAAATCGGCCCCAGCATTTT. V usage is TRBV6-1 and J usage is TRBJ1-5, with 8 bases lining up with TRBD1. Germline CDR1 and CDR2: MNHNS and SASEGT. This CDR3 region has 15 residues.

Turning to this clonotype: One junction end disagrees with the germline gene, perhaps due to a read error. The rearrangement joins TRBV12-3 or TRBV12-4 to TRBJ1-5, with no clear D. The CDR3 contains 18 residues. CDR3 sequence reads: CASSLAIPGVYSNQPQRF. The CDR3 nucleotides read TGTGCCAGCAGTTTAGCTATTCCGGGAGTTTATAGCAATCAGCCCCAGCGTTTT.

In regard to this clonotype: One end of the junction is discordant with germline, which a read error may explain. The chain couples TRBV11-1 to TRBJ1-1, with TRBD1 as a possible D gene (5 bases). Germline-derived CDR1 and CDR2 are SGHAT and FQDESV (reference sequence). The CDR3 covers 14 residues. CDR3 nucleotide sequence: TGCACCACCGTGGGAGGGACCACGAACACTGAAGATTTCTTT. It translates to CTTVGGTTNTEDFF.

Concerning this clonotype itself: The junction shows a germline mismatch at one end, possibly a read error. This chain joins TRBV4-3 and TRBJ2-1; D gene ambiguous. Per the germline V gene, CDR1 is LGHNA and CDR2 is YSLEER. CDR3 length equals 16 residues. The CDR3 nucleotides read TGCACCAGCAGCCAAGACGGGTCGAGCTCCTACAATGAGCAGTTCTTC. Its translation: CTSSQDGSSSYNEQFF.

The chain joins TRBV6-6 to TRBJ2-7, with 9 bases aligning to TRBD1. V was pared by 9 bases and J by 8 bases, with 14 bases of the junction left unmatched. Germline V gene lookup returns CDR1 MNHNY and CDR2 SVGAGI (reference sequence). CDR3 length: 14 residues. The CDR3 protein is CASKMGQGLYKQYF. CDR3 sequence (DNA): TGTGCCAGTAAAATGGGACAGGGACTATACAAGCAGTACTTC.

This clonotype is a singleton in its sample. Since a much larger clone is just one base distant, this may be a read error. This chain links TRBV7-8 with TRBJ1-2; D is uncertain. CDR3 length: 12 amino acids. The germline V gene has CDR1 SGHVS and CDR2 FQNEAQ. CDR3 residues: CVSSSGPQGYTF. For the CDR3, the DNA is TGTGTCAGCAGCTCCGGACCGCAGGGCTACACCTTC.

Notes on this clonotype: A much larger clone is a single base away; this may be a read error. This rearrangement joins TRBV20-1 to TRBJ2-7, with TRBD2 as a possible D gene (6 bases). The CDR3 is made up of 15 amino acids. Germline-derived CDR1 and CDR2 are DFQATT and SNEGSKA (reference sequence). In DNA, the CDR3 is TGCAGTGCTAGAGCGAAAGAGGGACTGTTCTACGAGCAGTGCTTC. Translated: CSARAKEGLFYEQCF.

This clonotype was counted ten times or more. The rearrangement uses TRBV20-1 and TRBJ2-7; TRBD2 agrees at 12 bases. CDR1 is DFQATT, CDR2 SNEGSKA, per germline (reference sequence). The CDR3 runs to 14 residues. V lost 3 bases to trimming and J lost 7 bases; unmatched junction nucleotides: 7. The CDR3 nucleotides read TGCAGTGCTAGGGCTAGCGGGGGGGCGCGGGAGCAGTACTTC. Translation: CSARASGGAREQYF.

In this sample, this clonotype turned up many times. The DNA for the CDR3 is TGTGCCTGGAGTACCTCGTCTATGGGGCTGCCCCAGCATTTT. It translates to CAWSTSSMGLPQHF. The chain uses TRBV30 and TRBJ1-5; D may be TRBD1 (5 bases). This CDR3 is 14 amino acids long. The V end was cut by 2 bases, the J end by 9 bases, with 17 bases between. CDR1 is GTSNPN, CDR2 SVGIG, per germline (reference sequence).

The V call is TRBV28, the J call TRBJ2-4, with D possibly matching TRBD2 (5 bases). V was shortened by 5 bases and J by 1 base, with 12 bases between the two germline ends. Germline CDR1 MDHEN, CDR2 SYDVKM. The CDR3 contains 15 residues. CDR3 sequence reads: CASSPFGEAKNIQYF. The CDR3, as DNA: TGTGCCAGCAGTCCTTTCGGGGAGGCCAAAAACATTCAGTACTTC.

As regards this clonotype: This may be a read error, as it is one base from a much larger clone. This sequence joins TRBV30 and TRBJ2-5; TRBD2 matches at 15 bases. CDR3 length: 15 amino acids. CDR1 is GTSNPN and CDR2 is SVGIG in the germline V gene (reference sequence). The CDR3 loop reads CVWGLAGGVGETQYF. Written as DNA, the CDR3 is TGTGTCTGGGGACTAGCGGGAGGAGTCGGGGAGACCCAGTACTTC.

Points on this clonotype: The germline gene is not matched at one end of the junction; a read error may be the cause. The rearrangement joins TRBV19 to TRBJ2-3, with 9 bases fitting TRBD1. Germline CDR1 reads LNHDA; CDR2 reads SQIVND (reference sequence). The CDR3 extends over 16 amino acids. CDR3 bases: TGTGCCAGTAGTAAACCGGGACAGGGAAGCACAGATACGCACTATTTT. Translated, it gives CASSKPGQGSTDTHYF.

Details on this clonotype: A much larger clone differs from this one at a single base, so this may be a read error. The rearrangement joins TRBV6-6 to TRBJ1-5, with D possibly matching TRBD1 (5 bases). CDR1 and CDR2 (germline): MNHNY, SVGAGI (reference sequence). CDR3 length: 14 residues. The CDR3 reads CASSRDRYNQPRHF. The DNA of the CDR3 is TGTGCCAGCAGTCGGGACCGATACAATCAGCCCCGGCATTTT.

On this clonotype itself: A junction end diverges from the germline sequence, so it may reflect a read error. The CDR3 nucleotides read TGTGCCAGCACGGTTAGGATGAACACTGAGGCTTTCTTT. This sequence encodes CASTVRMNTEAFF. The chain combines TRBV6-1 with TRBJ1-1; unclear D gene. The CDR3 runs to 13 residues. The germline CDR1 and CDR2 sequences are MNHNS and SASEGT.

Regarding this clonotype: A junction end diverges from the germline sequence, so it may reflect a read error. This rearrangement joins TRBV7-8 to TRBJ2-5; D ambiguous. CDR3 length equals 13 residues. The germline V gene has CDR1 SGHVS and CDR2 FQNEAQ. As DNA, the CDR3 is TGTGCCAGCAGCCTAATCGTAAAAGAGACCCAGAACTTC. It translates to CASSLIVKETQNF.

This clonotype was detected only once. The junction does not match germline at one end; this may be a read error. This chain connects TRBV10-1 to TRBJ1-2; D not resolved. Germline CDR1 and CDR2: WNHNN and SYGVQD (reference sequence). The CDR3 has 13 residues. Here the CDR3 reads CATSESGGWDYTF. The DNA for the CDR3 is TGCGCCACCAGTGAATCTGGTGGTTGGGACTACACCTTC.